The rows below give T cell receptor beta chains drawn from one sample of a study of T cells in Graves' hyperthyroidism and ophthalmopathy. MiXCR was run by TCRdb on the multiplex PCR reads, yielding one entry per CDR3 protein. The sample consists of around 350,000 distinct CDR3 sequences, roughly 15% of them appearing once. Sequencing was carried out using blood. These receptors originate from a woman younger than 45 with Graves' ophthalmopathy. Both conserved end residues are part of each CDR3. D genes are given only for firm matches. The size of a clone is reported for some rows only, either as once, few or many, or as a class for expanded clones.

clone size	D gene	V gene	J gene	CDR3 DNA	CDR3 protein
many	.	TRBV30	TRBJ1-5	TGTGCCTGGAGTAGCACAGGGAACAATCAGCCCCAGCATTTT	CAWSSTGNNQPQHF
many	.	TRBV20-1	TRBJ1-1	TGCAGTGCCAAACACAGGGCCTCCCGAAACACTGAAGCTTTCTTT	CSAKHRASRNTEAFF
many	.	TRBV30	TRBJ2-3	TGTGCCTGGAACCTAAGGCCCACCCGGGATACGCAGTATTTT	CAWNLRPTRDTQYF
few	.	TRBV4-1	TRBJ2-1	TGCGCCAGCAGCCAAGCAAGTGGAGCCTACAATGAGCAGTTCTTC	CASSQASGAYNEQFF
many	TRBD1	TRBV6-1	TRBJ1-6	TGTGCCAGCACCTACAGGGGGGCAGGTAATTCACCCCTCCACTTT	CASTYRGAGNSPLHF
.	TRBD1	TRBV19	TRBJ1-4	TGTGCCACCATACGACAGGGGGCGGATGAAAAACTGTTTTTT	CATIRQGADEKLFF
many	TRBD1	TRBV5-1	TRBJ2-3	TGCGCCAGCAGCCAGGACAGGGATACGCAGTATTTT	CASSQDRDTQYF
many	.	TRBV6-2/TRBV6-3	TRBJ1-5	TGTGCCATCAACCGGGATCCCAATCAGCCCCAGCATTTT	CAINRDPNQPQHF
.	TRBD2	TRBV6-1	TRBJ2-3	TGTGCCAGCGGGGAGCGGGGGGGCACAGATACGCAGTATTTT	CASGERGGTDTQYF
many	.	TRBV12-3/TRBV12-4	TRBJ1-3	TGTGCCAGCACCGGGGTCAACACCATATATTTT	CASTGVNTIYF
many	.	TRBV5-6	TRBJ2-1	TGTGCCAGCAGCGACCCGACAGGAACCTGGGACAATGAGCAGTTCTTC	CASSDPTGTWDNEQFF
many	.	TRBV12-3/TRBV12-4	TRBJ1-5	TGTGCCAGCAGTTTAGCGGCCAGGGTAGGCAATCAGCCCCAGCATTTT	CASSLAARVGNQPQHF
many	.	TRBV30	TRBJ2-7	TGTGCCTGGAGTAGAACCGGGGGATACGAGCAGTACTTC	CAWSRTGGYEQYF
many	TRBD1	TRBV13	TRBJ1-2	TGTGCCAGCAGCTTCCAGGGACAGAAGAACTATGGCTACACCTTC	CASSFQGQKNYGYTF
.	.	TRBV28	TRBJ2-6	TGTGCCAGCAGCCCCCGAATGGGAGCCCGATTCCACGTCCTGACTTTC	CASSPRMGARFHVLTF
many	.	TRBV2	TRBJ2-1	TGTGCCAGCAGTGAGGGGGAGCAGTTCTTC	CASSEGEQFF
many	TRBD2	TRBV15	TRBJ2-1	TGTGCCACCAGCAGTAGGCCCGCGGGGGTCTCCAATGAGCAGTTCTTC	CATSSRPAGVSNEQFF
many	.	TRBV7-8	TRBJ2-1	TGTGCGGGCGGGACAGAGTACAATGAGCAGTTCTTC	CAGGTEYNEQFF
many	TRBD2	TRBV3-1	TRBJ2-1	TGTGCCAGCAGCCCCGGGACTAGCAGTACGAGGGATGACTACAATGAGCAGTTCTTC	CASSPGTSSTRDDYNEQFF
many	TRBD1	TRBV3-1	TRBJ1-6	TGTGCCAGCAGGTCGTCGGGGACAGGGACCTATTCACCCCTCCACTTT	CASRSSGTGTYSPLHF
.	TRBD1	TRBV12-3/TRBV12-4	TRBJ2-1	TGTGCCAGCAGTCCGGGAAGGGACAGGGGGCTGATTGAGCAGTTCTTC	CASSPGRDRGLIEQFF
many	TRBD1	TRBV28	TRBJ1-1	TGTGCCAGCAGACAGGGGAATAGCAAAGCTTTCTTT	CASRQGNSKAFF
.	.	TRBV4-1	TRBJ1-1	TGCGCCAGCAGCCAAGAGCGGTCGATGAACACTGAAGCTTTCTTT	CASSQERSMNTEAFF
many	.	TRBV28	TRBJ1-5	TGTGCCAGCAGCCCAGAGGGTTATCAGCCCCAGCATTTT	CASSPEGYQPQHF
.	TRBD2	TRBV2	TRBJ2-1	TGTGCCAGCAGCGAAAATCCGGGACTAGCGGGGGACATTGAGCAGTTCTTC	CASSENPGLAGDIEQFF
.	.	TRBV9	TRBJ2-7	TGTGCCAGCAGCGGCGGTGAGGTCAGCCCTTTTTCCGAGCAGTACTTC	CASSGGEVSPFSEQYF
once	.	TRBV28	TRBJ1-1	TGTGCCAGCAGTTTACAGTGGATGAACACTGAAGCTTTCTTT	CASSLQWMNTEAFF
.	TRBD1	TRBV7-9	TRBJ1-6	TGTGCCAGCAGCGCGGGGGACAGGGATTCACCCCTCCACTTT	CASSAGDRDSPLHF
.	.	TRBV10-3	TRBJ2-1	TGTGCCATCAGTGTCGGGACGAACAATGAGCAGTTCTTC	CAISVGTNNEQFF
many	TRBD1	TRBV20-1	TRBJ2-3	TGCAGTGCTAGAAGGGACAGACCCTTTAGCACAGATACGCAGTATTTT	CSARRDRPFSTDTQYF
many	.	TRBV7-2	TRBJ2-7	TGTGCCAGCAGCTTAGGACTTCTGTTAGACGGCGAGCAGTACTTC	CASSLGLLLDGEQYF
many	.	TRBV7-8	TRBJ1-2	TGTGCCAGCAGCGGACAGAACTATGGCTACACCTTC	CASSGQNYGYTF
few	.	TRBV5-1	TRBJ1-2	TGCGCCAGCAGCTTCGGCAGGGACTATGGCTACACCTTC	CASSFGRDYGYTF
many	.	TRBV11-1	TRBJ1-2	TGTGCCAGCAGCTTATCCCCAGACGGGCGGGTCGGCTACACCTTC	CASSLSPDGRVGYTF
many	.	TRBV18	TRBJ1-6	TGTGCCAGCTCACCTGACCGCAATTTTTCACCCCTCCACTTT	CASSPDRNFSPLHF
few	TRBD2	TRBV10-3	TRBJ2-3	TGTGCCATCAGTGAGCCCTCAACTAGCGGGGGGACAGATACGCAGTATTTT	CAISEPSTSGGTDTQYF
.	.	TRBV5-5	TRBJ2-1	TGTGCCAGCAGCTTGCCCAAAAAGATTTCGGATTCCTACAATGAGCAGCTCTTC	CASSLPKKISDSYNEQLF
.	.	TRBV9	TRBJ1-1	TGTGCCAGCAGCGTAGTGGGGGTAATGAACACTGAAGCTTTCTTT	CASSVVGVMNTEAFF
.	.	TRBV7-8	TRBJ1-6	TGTGCCAGCAGCTTAGCAGTGCAGGTTAATAGTTCACCCCTCCACTTT	CASSLAVQVNSSPLHF
.	.	TRBV7-2	TRBJ1-6	TGTGCCAGCAGCCAAGAACGGGAATCACCCCTCCACTTT	CASSQERESPLHF
.	.	TRBV2	TRBJ1-2	TGTGCCAGCAGTGATTTCCGGATGGGGGGTGGCTACACCTTC	CASSDFRMGGGYTF
.	TRBD2	TRBV14	TRBJ2-7	TGTGCCAGCACCTTCGGGGGGAGTTCCTACGAGCAGTACTTC	CASTFGGSSYEQYF
.	TRBD2	TRBV10-3	TRBJ2-5	TGTGCCATCAGTGAGTCTAGCGGGGAAGAGACCCAGTACTTC	CAISESSGEETQYF
many	.	TRBV4-1	TRBJ2-3	TGCGCCAGCAGCCCGCGGACAGCCCGCACAGATACGCAGTATTTT	CASSPRTARTDTQYF
.	.	TRBV29-1	TRBJ2-1	TGCAGCGTCGGAGACGGCTCCTACAATGAGCAGTTCTTC	CSVGDGSYNEQFF
few	TRBD1	TRBV7-9	TRBJ1-4	TGTGCCAGCAGCAGCCAACAGGGGGGGGATGAAAAACTGTTTTTT	CASSSQQGGDEKLFF
many	.	TRBV20-1	TRBJ1-5	TGCAGTGCTGTCGATGGGGACGGGGCCTGGCAGCCCCAGCATTTT	CSAVDGDGAWQPQHF
.	.	TRBV5-5	TRBJ1-2	TGTGCCAGCAGCTTGCCAGGGTCGGACTATGGCTACACCTTC	CASSLPGSDYGYTF
many	.	TRBV27	TRBJ2-5	TGTGCCAGCAGTCGCCTCGGACAGACCCAGTACTTC	CASSRLGQTQYF
.	.	TRBV12-3/TRBV12-4	TRBJ1-1	TGTGCCAGCAGTTTCGCCGGAGGGGCCACTGAAGCTTTCTTT	CASSFAGGATEAFF
many	.	TRBV30	TRBJ2-5	TGTGCCTGGCAGGGGGGCGCGGGGGAGACCCAGTACTTC	CAWQGGAGETQYF
many	.	TRBV27	TRBJ2-2	TGTGCCAGCAGTCCGTATCGGCGGTTGTCTACCGGGGAGCTGTTTTTT	CASSPYRRLSTGELFF
few	.	TRBV3-1	TRBJ2-1	TGTGCCAGCAGCCAAGATGGGAACTCCTACAATGAGCAGTTCTTC	CASSQDGNSYNEQFF
many	TRBD1	TRBV13	TRBJ2-7	TGTGCCAGCAGCCGGGACAGGACCTACGAGCAGTACTTC	CASSRDRTYEQYF